Described below is a single TCR beta chain sequence and its context. No antigen is known for it. There are 18 residues in the CDR3. Trimming removed 2 bases from V and 2 bases from J; junction bases left unmatched: 9. Germline V gene lookup returns CDR1 LGHDT and CDR2 YNNKEL (reference sequence). In the library, individual cDNA molecules carried attached unique molecular identifiers. Via MiXCR, TCRdb re-called the 5' RACE reads, giving one row per CDR3 protein. The sample contains around 55,000 distinct CDR3 sequences, about 7.1% of which appear only once. The sample comes from a study of early T cells in non-severe SARS-CoV-2 infection. Study-wide context: Chains stayed unpaired after sequencing of bulk RNA from unsorted whole blood. Findings of the study overall: VDJdb-based annotation leaned toward anti-spike CD8 responses and missed private and CD4 specificities.

Sequenced material: whole blood, taken at baseline. The genes are TRBV3-1 and TRBJ2-2; TRBD1 matches 9 bases. The source is an adult who was a healthcare worker with PCR-confirmed SARS-CoV-2 infection or an uninfected control (not recorded which). The CDR3 bases are TGTGCCAGCAGCCAACTTGGTAGTACAGGGGGCAACACCGGGGAGCTGTTTTTT. This translates into CASSQLGSTGGNTGELFF. The entire variable domain, with the rest obtained from reference TRBV3-1 and TRBJ2-2, is as follows: DTAVSQTPKYLVTQMGNDKSIKCEQNLGHDTMYWYKQDSKKFLKIMFSYNNKELIINETVPNRFSPKSPDKAHLNLHINSLELGDSAVYFCASSQLGSTGGNTGELFFGEGSRLTVL.